This T cell receptor (beta chain) is from a study of cytomegalovirus exposure and HLA in healthy donors. Study-level results: The classifier reportedly diagnosed cytomegalovirus status with high sensitivity and specificity. In a later analysis, productive TCRs from donors in an Asian-associated ancestry cluster reportedly carried fewer N-insertions than the cohort mean.

The donors (healthy individuals) were bone marrow donors. Germline V gives CDR1 SNHLY, CDR2 FYNNEI. The CDR3 contains 16 residues. Unmatched junction bases numbered 9, after V lost 2 bases and J lost 6 bases. A word on this clone: Its antigen is not identified.

PCR amplification relied on 60 Vbeta primers (plus 13 Jbeta primers). As originally analysed: In a later analysis, the count reached some 73 million unique TCR beta chains, with roughly 11 million shared. Repertoires were generated with immunoSEQ multiplex PCR, while TCRdb's copy carries only in-frame clones and drops some. For V, J and clone size, that table is used; D and trimming come from the DNA. Of under 200,000 clones in the sample, about three quarters were seen once. The genes are TRBV2 and TRBJ1-5, with 8 bases fitting TRBD1. Sample: PBMCs. The origin of this receptor is a middle-aged woman in good health and CMV-seropositive. The CDR3 region is CASSERAGGLGQPQHF. The CDR3 DNA sequence: TGTGCCAGCAGTGAAAGAGCAGGGGGCCTTGGTCAGCCCCAGCATTTT.